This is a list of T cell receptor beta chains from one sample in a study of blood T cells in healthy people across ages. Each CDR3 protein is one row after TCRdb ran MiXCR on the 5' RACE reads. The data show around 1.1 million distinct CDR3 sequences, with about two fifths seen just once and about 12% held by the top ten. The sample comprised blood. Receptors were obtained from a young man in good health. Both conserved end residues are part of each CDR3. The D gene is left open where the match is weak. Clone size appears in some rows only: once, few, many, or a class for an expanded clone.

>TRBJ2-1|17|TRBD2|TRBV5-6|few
TGTGCCAGCAGCACCCCGACCCGGACTAGCTTTACAGATGAGCAGTTCTTC
CASSTPTRTSFTDEQFF
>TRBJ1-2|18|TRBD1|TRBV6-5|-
TGTGCCAGCAGTTACTCATACCGAACGGGACAGGGGGCGAGGGGCTACACCTTC
CASSYSYRTGQGARGYTF
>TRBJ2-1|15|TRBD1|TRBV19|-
TGTGCCAGTAGTATCCTGCAGGGGGCGGGGAATGAGCAGTTCTTC
CASSILQGAGNEQFF
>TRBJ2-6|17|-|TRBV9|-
TGTGCCAGCAGCGTTAACAGAGACAGCTCTGGGACCAACGTCCTGACTTTC
CASSVNRDSSGTNVLTF
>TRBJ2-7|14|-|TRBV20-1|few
TGCAGTGTGACCGGGGTACCCTCCTACAATGAGCAGTACTTC
CSVTGVPSYNEQYF
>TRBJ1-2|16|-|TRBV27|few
TGTGCCAGCAGTTTAAGGTCGGGACTTATAAACTATGGCTACACCTTC
CASSLRSGLINYGYTF
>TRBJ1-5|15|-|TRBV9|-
TGTGCCAGCAGCGCTGACCCTTACCTCAATCAGCCCCAGCATTTT
CASSADPYLNQPQHF
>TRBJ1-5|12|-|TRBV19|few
TGTGCCAGTGCGGCGGAGAATCAGCCCCAGCATTTT
CASAAENQPQHF
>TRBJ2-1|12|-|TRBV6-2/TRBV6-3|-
TGTGCCAGCAGGGCACCATACAATGAGCAGTTCTTC
CASRAPYNEQFF
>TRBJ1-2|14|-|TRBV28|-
TGTGCCAGCAGTACCGTCGTACAGGACTATGGCTACACCTTC
CASSTVVQDYGYTF
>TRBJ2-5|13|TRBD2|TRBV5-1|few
TGCGCCAGCAGTTCCGGGACTAGCGGGGAGCAGTACTTC
CASSSGTSGEQYF
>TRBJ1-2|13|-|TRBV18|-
TGTGCCAGCTCACCAGTGCCGGACGCGGGCTACACCTTC
CASSPVPDAGYTF
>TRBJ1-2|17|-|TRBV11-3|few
TGTGCCAGCAGCTTAGTTGCCCAACAACAGGAGGACTATGGCTACACCTTC
CASSLVAQQQEDYGYTF
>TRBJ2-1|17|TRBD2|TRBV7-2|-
TGTGCCAGCAGCCCCCGAGACGGGGGGTCGGTATTAGATGAGCAGTTCTTC
CASSPRDGGSVLDEQFF
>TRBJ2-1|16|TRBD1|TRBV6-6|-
TGTGCCAGCAGCCCCCGGACAGGGGGATACTACAATGAGCAGTTCTTC
CASSPRTGGYYNEQFF
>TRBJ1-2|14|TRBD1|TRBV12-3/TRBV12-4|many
TGTGCCAGCAGTCGGACAGGGGCCAACTATGGCTACACCTTC
CASSRTGANYGYTF
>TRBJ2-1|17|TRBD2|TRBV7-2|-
TGTGCCAGCAGCTTCGATAGCGGGGGGGCCCTTAGTAATGAGCAGTTCTTC
CASSFDSGGALSNEQFF
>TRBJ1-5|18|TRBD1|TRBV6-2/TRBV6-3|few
TGTGCCAGCAGTTACGGGGGGACAGTACTATATAGCAATCAGCCCCAGCATTTT
CASSYGGTVLYSNQPQHF
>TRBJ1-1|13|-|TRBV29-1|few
TGCAGCGTTGAAACTGACAGCTACACTGAAGCTTTCTTT
CSVETDSYTEAFF
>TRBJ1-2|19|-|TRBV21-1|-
TGTGCCAGCAGTTTCTCTCGGGCGGTTTGCTGGGTTGGCGTCGATGGCTACACCTTC
CASSFSRAVCWVGVDGYTF
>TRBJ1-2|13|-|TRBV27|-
TGTGCCAGCAGTTTCTCTGTCGAATATGGCTACACCTTC
CASSFSVEYGYTF
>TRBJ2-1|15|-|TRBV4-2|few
TGTGCCAGCAGCTTAGGGGTTGACCTTTACAATGAGCAGTTCTTC
CASSLGVDLYNEQFF
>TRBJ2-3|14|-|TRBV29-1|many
TGCAGCGTCCGCGGACAGAAACTCACAGATACGCAGTATTTT
CSVRGQKLTDTQYF
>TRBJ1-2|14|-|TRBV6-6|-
TGTGCCAGCAGTTCGTATCAGGGGATCTATGGCTACACCTTC
CASSSYQGIYGYTF
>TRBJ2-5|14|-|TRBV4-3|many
TGCGCCAGCAGCACGGGAACAGGAAGAGAGACCCAGTACTTC
CASSTGTGRETQYF
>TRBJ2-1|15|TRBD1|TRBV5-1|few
TGCGCCAGCAGGCCCGGGACAGGGGCCTACAATGAGCAGTTCTTC
CASRPGTGAYNEQFF
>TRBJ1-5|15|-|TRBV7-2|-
TGTGCCAGCAGCGCAGTGACCGGTAGCAATCAGCCCCAGCATTTT
CASSAVTGSNQPQHF
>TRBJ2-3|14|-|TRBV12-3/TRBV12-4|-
TGTGCCAGCAGTCTTCCCAGGGGAGGGGATACGCAGTATTTT
CASSLPRGGDTQYF
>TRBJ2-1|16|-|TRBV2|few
TGTGCCAGCAGTGAGTCGTTTGCCAGGCCAGGGAATGAGCAGTTCTTC
CASSESFARPGNEQFF